One sample yielded the 29 T cell receptor beta chains listed below, sequenced in a study of T cells in Graves' hyperthyroidism and ophthalmopathy. From RNA transcripts, TCR beta CDR3 regions were amplified. Carried out on the TCR CDR3, a first-round RT-PCR used the HTBI primer set. TCRdb ran MiXCR on the multiplex PCR reads and lists one entry per CDR3 protein. The sample yields around 210,000 distinct CDR3 sequences, 17% seen once. Input material: blood. The receptor source for this set is a woman between 50 and 59 years old with Graves' hyperthyroidism.

This clonotype has a handful of counts. The chain recombines TRBV10-3 with TRBJ2-1, with 11 bases matching TRBD1. Trimming took 4 bases from V and 8 from J; bases not matched to a gene: 1. Germline CDR1 is ENHRY and CDR2 is SYGVKD. This CDR3 is built from 13 residues. The CDR3 DNA sequence: TGTGCCATCAGTGGGGGACAGGGGGATGAGCAGTTCTTC. Its translation is CAISGGQGDEQFF.

This clonotype has more than one count but fewer than ten. The chain has TRBV27 and TRBJ1-2; weak D call: TRBD1 (5 bases). Germline CDR1 and CDR2: MNHEY and SMNVEV (reference sequence). The CDR3 has 12 amino acids. Trimming left V 2 bases short and J 8 bases short, with 9 bases between. CDR3 in amino acids: CASSLRGAGYTF. The CDR3 coding sequence is TGTGCCAGCAGTTTACGCGGGGCGGGCTACACCTTC.

This clonotype was counted at least ten times. The rearrangement uses TRBV29-1 and TRBJ2-7; the match to TRBD2 covers 8 bases. Per the germline V gene, CDR1 is SQVTM and CDR2 is ANQGSEA. The CDR3 totals 13 residues. V was clipped by 5 bases and J by 1 base; unmatched bases: 4. CDR3: CSVSSGSSYEQYF. CDR3 bases: TGCAGCGTTTCTAGCGGGTCGTCCTACGAGCAGTACTTC.

This clonotype showed up many times. The gene calls are TRBV13 and TRBJ2-7, with D perhaps TRBD2 (6 bases). Trimming pared 5 bases from V and 1 base from J, leaving 12 bases between. Germline V gene sequence: CDR1 PRHDT, CDR2 FYEKMQ (reference sequence). The CDR3 extends over 14 amino acids. The CDR3 nucleotides read TGTGCCAGCAGCAGACGGGACTCTTCCTACGAGCAGTACTTC. Translating it yields CASSRRDSSYEQYF. Filled out from reference TRBV13 and TRBJ2-7, the complete variable domain reads AAGVIQSPRHLIKEKRETATLKCYPIPRHDTVYWYQQGPGQDPQFLISFYEKMQSDKGSIPDRFSAQQFSDYHSELNMSSLELGDSALYFCASSRRDSSYEQYFGPGTRLTVT.

CDR3 coding DNA: TGCAGTGCTAGAGATTCGGGATATGGGGCCAACGTCCTGACTTTC. Translation: CSARDSGYGANVLTF. The chain employs TRBV20-1 and TRBJ2-6; a weak D match, TRBD2 (5 bases). The CDR3 loop spans 15 amino acids. Trimming cost V 0 bases and J 3 bases, with 9 bases left between them. In germline, CDR1 is DFQATT, CDR2 SNEGSKA (reference sequence).

This clonotype came up many times. The gene calls are TRBV11-3 and TRBJ2-5; the D is unclear. Germline V gives CDR1 SGHNT, CDR2 YENEEA. The CDR3 sequence is 12 residues long. V was trimmed by 1 base and J by 1 base, leaving 1 base between them. CDR3 sequence reads: CASSLGQETQYF. In nucleotides, the CDR3 is TGTGCCAGCAGCTTAGGCCAAGAGACCCAGTACTTC.

For this clonotype: It may be a read error: a sequence one base away is much more abundant. The chain links TRBV20-1 to TRBJ2-7; 10 bases fit TRBD2. The CDR3 is 16 amino acids. Germline V gives CDR1 DFQATT, CDR2 SNEGSKA (reference sequence). The CDR3 region has the DNA TGCAGTACTAGAGATCCACCTAGCGGGAGTGGTCGCGAGCAGTACTTC. Its protein is CSTRDPPSGSGREQYF.

The chain joins TRBV7-3 to TRBJ2-3, with D unresolved. CDR3 length: 15 residues. Trimming shortened V by 4 bases and J by 7 bases, and 18 bases separated the two germline ends. Germline CDR1 SGHTA, CDR2 FQGTGA. This CDR3 reads CASSSGPAGLNTQYF. The DNA for the CDR3 is TGTGCCAGCAGCTCGGGCCCGGCTGGCCTAAATACGCAGTATTTT.

In this sample, this clonotype turned up many times. The chain is built from TRBV16 and TRBJ2-1; no clear D gene. The CDR3 loop spans 12 amino acids. In germline, CDR1 is KGHSY, CDR2 FQNENV. Between the trimmed V and J ends, which lost 3 bases and 5 bases, there was a span of 5 bases. DNA for the CDR3: TGTGCCAGCAGCCAGGGGAACAATGAGCAGTTCTTC. Translating it yields CASSQGNNEQFF.

This sequence joins TRBV11-2 and TRBJ1-1; D gene ambiguous. CDR3 length: 13 amino acids. V was shortened by 5 bases and J by 1 base, with 8 bases between the two germline ends. Germline CDR1 SGHAT, CDR2 FQNNGV. CDR3 in amino acids: CASSGTENTEAFF. The CDR3 nucleotides are TGTGCCAGCAGCGGAACAGAGAACACTGAAGCTTTCTTT.

The chain has TRBV7-9 and TRBJ1-2; TRBD1 agrees at 11 bases. Germline-derived CDR1 and CDR2 are SEHNR and FQNEAQ (reference sequence). The CDR3 loop spans 15 amino acids. V was clipped by 4 bases and J by 4 bases; unmatched bases: 5. In DNA, the CDR3 is TGTGCCAGCAGCTCCGGACAGGGGGCGGCCTATGGCTACACCTTC. It codes for CASSSGQGAAYGYTF. Together with reference TRBV7-9 and TRBJ1-2, the CDR3 gives the full variable domain: DTGVSQNPRHKITKRGQNVTFRCDPISEHNRLYWYRQTLGQGPEFLTYFQNEAQLEKSRLLSDRFSAERPKGSFSTLEIQRTEQGDSAMYLCASSSGQGAAYGYTFGSGTRLTVV.

This clonotype was seen at least ten times. Here the CDR3 DNA reads TGTGCCAGCAGTTGGGACAGGCAGTACGAGCAGTACTTC. This sequence encodes CASSWDRQYEQYF. This chain links TRBV28 with TRBJ2-7, with 8 positions matching TRBD1. The CDR3 contains 13 residues. Germline trimming cut 4 bases from V and 4 bases from J; bases unmatched to any gene: 3. CDR1 and CDR2 from the germline V gene are MDHEN and SYDVKM.

This clonotype was seen many times. The chain is built from TRBV18 and TRBJ2-1; 7 bases map to TRBD2. The germline CDR1 and CDR2 sequences are KGHSH and LQKENI. There are 15 residues in the CDR3. J was trimmed by 2 bases and V by 3 bases; bases with no gene match: 4. The CDR3: CASSPGGTTYNEQFF. In DNA form, the CDR3 reads TGTGCCAGCTCACCGGGGGGGACTACCTACAATGAGCAGTTCTTC.

This sequence joins TRBV20-1 and TRBJ2-1, with 12 bases identical to TRBD2. Germline CDR1 and CDR2: DFQATT and SNEGSKA (reference sequence). The CDR3 is 14 residues long. Trimming took 2 bases from V and 5 from J; bases not matched to a gene: 1. The CDR3 loop reads CSARTSGRNNEQFF. Written as DNA, the CDR3 is TGCAGTGCTAGAACTAGCGGGAGGAACAATGAGCAGTTCTTC.

For this clonotype: No conserved phenylalanine or tryptophan is present at the end of the CDR3, so a read error is the likely explanation. This sequence joins TRBV7-2 and TRBJ2-3, with TRBD1 as a possible D gene (6 bases). CDR1 SGHTA and CDR2 FQGNSA come from the germline V gene. This CDR3 comprises 16 residues. V lost 4 bases, J lost 4 bases, and 18 bases lay in between. The chain's CDR3 is CASSSRGMVRADTQYL. For the CDR3, the DNA is TGTGCCAGCAGCTCAAGGGGGATGGTTAGGGCAGATACGCAGTATCTT.

J is TRBJ1-3 and V is TRBV28; TRBD1 aligns across 9 bases. This CDR3 contains 18 residues. Germline-derived CDR1 and CDR2 are MDHEN and SYDVKM. J gave up 0 bases and V 7 bases, and 13 bases lay outside the gene matches. CDR3 protein: CASNSPGTGTFSGNTIYF. For the CDR3, the DNA is TGTGCCAGCAACTCCCCCGGGACAGGGACCTTCTCTGGAAACACCATATATTTT.

Details on this clonotype: One end of the junction is discordant with germline, which a read error may explain. The rearrangement uses TRBV6-1 and TRBJ2-7; possibly TRBD2 for D (5 bases). Germline CDR1 and CDR2: MNHNS and SASEGT. The CDR3 extends over 12 amino acids. CDR3 in amino acids: CTSTNSGYEQYF. The CDR3 nucleotides are TGTACCAGCACCAACTCGGGATACGAGCAGTACTTC.

This chain joins TRBV6-2 or TRBV6-3 and TRBJ1-1; D perhaps matches TRBD1 (5 bases). V was clipped by 0 bases and J by 4 bases, with 15 bases between them. The germline gives CDR1 MNHEY, CDR2 SVGEGT. CDR3 length: 16 residues. The CDR3 protein is CASSYSRSGFGTEAFF. The CDR3 DNA is TGTGCCAGCAGTTACTCGAGATCAGGGTTCGGCACTGAAGCTTTCTTT.

This clonotype occurred many times. V usage is TRBV6-1 and J usage is TRBJ1-2, with D possibly TRBD1 on 6 matching bases. CDR1 MNHNS and CDR2 SASEGT come from the germline V gene. The V end was cut by 1 base, the J end by 8 bases, with 17 bases between. The CDR3 is made up of 15 amino acids. CDR3 loop: CASSEDPGVKQGYTF. In DNA form, the CDR3 reads TGTGCCAGCAGTGAAGACCCAGGGGTCAAGCAGGGCTACACCTTC.

This clonotype has a count of ten or more. The rearrangement joins TRBV3-1 to TRBJ2-7; D remains unclear. V lost 4 bases, J lost 7 bases, and 14 bases lay in between. Germline assignment: CDR1 LGHDT and CDR2 YNNKEL (reference sequence). This CDR3 has 13 amino acids. DNA of the CDR3: TGTGCCAGCAGCCTCTCCCTCGGCTCGGAGCAGTACTTC. Its protein product is CASSLSLGSEQYF.

This clonotype was seen a handful of times. V usage is TRBV14 and J usage is TRBJ2-1; TRBD2 matches at 10 bases. CDR1 is SGHDN, CDR2 FVKESK, per germline. V was pared by 1 base and J by 4 bases, with 7 bases of the junction left unmatched. The length of the CDR3 is 17 residues. The CDR3 nucleotides read TGTGCCAGCAGCCAAGTTCCTAGCGGGAGAGCTTACAATGAGCAGTTCTTC. Translated, it gives CASSQVPSGRAYNEQFF.

The rearrangement uses TRBV20-1 and TRBJ2-1; D may be TRBD2 (6 bases). The CDR3 has 14 residues. Germline assignment: CDR1 DFQATT and CDR2 SNEGSKA (reference sequence). Trimming removed 1 base from V and 4 bases from J, with 11 bases in between. The DNA for the CDR3 is TGCAGTGCTAGAGGTGGCGGGGATTACAATGAGCAGTTCTTC. This translates into CSARGGGDYNEQFF.

This clonotype was recorded many times. V is TRBV6-1 and J is TRBJ2-3; TRBD2 matches at 9 bases. Trimming at V came to 11 bases and at J to 6 bases, leaving 12 bases not matched to a gene. The CDR3 is 14 amino acids. Germline assignment: CDR1 MNHNS and CDR2 SASEGT. The CDR3 loop is CACTAAGGEDTQYF. The CDR3 coding sequence is TGTGCCTGCACTGCCGCGGGAGGGGAGGATACGCAGTATTTT.

This clonotype was detected many times. The genes are TRBV7-3 and TRBJ2-3, with 7 positions matching TRBD2. J lost 3 bases, V lost 2 bases, and 5 bases had no gene match. This CDR3 contains 15 residues. Germline CDR1 reads SGHTA; CDR2 reads FQGTGA. CDR3 sequence reads: CASSLGGRETDTQYF. CDR3 coding DNA: TGTGCCAGCAGCTTAGGCGGGAGAGAGACAGATACGCAGTATTTT.

As to this clonotype: It may be a read error: a sequence one base away is much more abundant. J is TRBJ2-7 and V is TRBV7-8; D is unresolved. The end of the DNA aligns better with TRBJ2-1, so the J call may be wrong. This CDR3 has 17 residues. Germline V gives CDR1 SGHVS, CDR2 FQNEAQ. CDR3 amino acids: CASSLVSGPGITYEQFF. CDR3 nucleotides: TGTGCCAGCAGCTTAGTGTCCGGACCGGGCATCACCTACGAGCAGTTCTTC.

The chain carries TRBV30 and TRBJ2-7; 8 nucleotides align to TRBD2. Per germline, CDR1 GTSNPN and CDR2 SVGIG (reference sequence). J gave up 4 bases and V 3 bases, and 14 bases lay outside the gene matches. The CDR3 consists of 16 residues. In nucleotides, the CDR3 is TGTGCCTGGAGCCCCAGGAGGGGAAGCGGGAGTTACGAGCAGTACTTC. Protein product: CAWSPRRGSGSYEQYF.

In its sample, this clonotype was seen many times. This chain joins TRBV20-1 and TRBJ2-7; TRBD2 agrees at 8 bases. This CDR3 spans 15 amino acids. J was trimmed by 4 bases and V by 3 bases; bases with no gene match: 11. The germline V gene encodes CDR1 DFQATT and CDR2 SNEGSKA (reference sequence). The CDR3 spells CSARAGGPGRYEQYF. Written as DNA, the CDR3 is TGCAGTGCTAGGGCGGGAGGCCCCGGTAGGTACGAGCAGTACTTC.

The table lists this clonotype with a few counts. This chain joins TRBV27 and TRBJ2-2; 11 nucleotides align to TRBD2. CDR3 length: 16 amino acids. With V trimmed by 8 bases and J by 4 bases, 9 bases remained unmatched. Germline-derived CDR1 and CDR2 are MNHEY and SMNVEV (reference sequence). DNA of the CDR3: TGTGCCAGCCGTGATGGACTAGCGGGTTTCACCGGGGAGCTGTTTTTT. Translating gives CASRDGLAGFTGELFF.

V usage is TRBV7-9 and J usage is TRBJ2-1; 10 bases align to TRBD2. The junction had 8 bases not matched to a gene; V was cut back by 5 bases and J by 10 bases. Per the germline V gene, CDR1 is SEHNR and CDR2 is FQNEAQ (reference sequence). The CDR3 is 14 residues long. The CDR3 nucleotides are TGTGCCAGCAGCCCAACTAGCGGGAAGGGGGAGCAGTTCTTC. Amino acid sequence: CASSPTSGKGEQFF.